One and the same sample provided the 8 T cell receptor beta chains below, sequenced in a study of T cell repertoires in cytomegalovirus infection. No antigen has been assigned to these receptors. TCRdb reanalysed the reads using MiXCR and keeps one entry per CDR3 protein. Here the sample spans more than 300,000 distinct CDR3 sequences, about 35% being singletons. The sequenced sample was cultured PBMCs, obtained from culture after CMV antigen stimulation. These receptors were obtained from a human donor in good health (CMV status not recorded). Some clones in this sample may be carry-over from other donors' samples.

This clonotype was seen only once. The genes are TRBV28 and TRBJ2-1, with 14 bases identical to TRBD2. The V segment lost 6 bases and the J segment 0 bases; nucleotides outside the gene matches: 1. Germline V lookup: CDR1 MDHEN, CDR2 SYDVKM. CDR3 size: 16 residues. CDR3 amino acids: CASSGLAGGSYNEQFF. DNA of the CDR3: TGTGCCAGCAGCGGACTAGCGGGAGGCTCCTACAATGAGCAGTTCTTC.

This chain links TRBV7-8 with TRBJ2-1; D unclear. The V end lost 5 bases, the J end lost 9 bases, and 11 bases lay between the germline ends. CDR1 and CDR2 from the germline V gene are SGHVS and FQNEAQ. This CDR3 has 12 residues. CDR3 sequence: CASSVPVGEQFF. CDR3 DNA sequence: TGTGCCAGCAGCGTGCCCGTAGGTGAGCAGTTCTTC.

This clonotype was found a few times. The chain combines TRBV7-3 with TRBJ2-7; maybe TRBD1 (6 bases). Trimming pared 3 bases from V and 6 bases from J, leaving 15 bases between. This CDR3 is built from 14 residues. The V gene's germline CDR1 is SGHTA and CDR2 FQGTGA. Here the CDR3 DNA reads TGTGCCAGCAGCTTCATGGGGGCGTCAGGCGAGCAGTACTTC. This codes for CASSFMGASGEQYF.

The chain couples TRBV11-3 to TRBJ2-5, with D unclear. V lost 0 bases to trimming and J lost 1 base, with 6 bases between them. The CDR3 runs to 14 residues. Germline V CDR1 and CDR2: SGHNT, YENEEA. CDR3 region: CASSLDWGQETQYF. The CDR3 nucleotides read TGTGCCAGCAGCTTAGATTGGGGCCAAGAGACCCAGTACTTC. Together with reference TRBV11-3 and TRBJ2-5, the CDR3 gives the full variable domain: EAGVVQSPRYKIIEKKQPVAFWCNPISGHNTLYWYLQNLGQGPELLIRYENEEAVDDSQLPKDRFSAERLKGVDSTLKIQPAELGDSAVYLCASSLDWGQETQYFGPGTRLLVL.

The chain combines TRBV7-2 with TRBJ2-2; 10 bases are a match to TRBD1. Losses at the gene ends were 0 bases for V and 2 bases for J; bases not matched to a gene: 6. The CDR3 totals 18 residues. Germline loops: CDR1 SGHTA, CDR2 FQGNSA. CDR3 residues: CASSLAPGTGANTGELFF. The DNA for the CDR3 is TGTGCCAGCAGCTTAGCCCCCGGGACAGGGGCAAACACCGGGGAGCTGTTTTTT.

The chain has TRBV24-1 and TRBJ2-3; unclear D gene. V lost 1 base to trimming and J lost 9 bases, with 4 bases between them. CDR1 and CDR2 (germline): KGHDR, SFDVKD. The CDR3 is 11 residues long. The DNA of the CDR3 is TGTGCCACCAGTGATTTCGAAACGCAGTATTTT. Translating gives CATSDFETQYF.

V is TRBV19 and J is TRBJ2-5, with D uncertain. V was pared by 5 bases and J by 12 bases, with 19 bases between. CDR1 LNHDA and CDR2 SQIVND come from the germline V gene (reference sequence). This CDR3 has 13 amino acids. The CDR3 protein is CASSSPGRNVEYF. The CDR3 coding sequence is TGTGCCAGTAGTTCCCCCGGCCGCAATGTGGAGTACTTC.

V gene TRBV6-5 combines with J gene TRBJ2-2; possibly TRBD2 for D (6 bases). Germline V gene lookup returns CDR1 MNHEY and CDR2 SVGAGI. Trimming cost V 2 bases and J 7 bases, with 17 bases left between them. The CDR3 extends over 16 amino acids. The CDR3 DNA is TGTGCCAGCAGTTACGGGTCAGGAGGGATCCACGGGGAGCTGTTTTTT. It encodes CASSYGSGGIHGELFF.